This T cell receptor (beta chain) was sequenced during a study of blood T cell repertoires in COVID-19. About the research overall: From the United States, Italy and Spain came samples of acute and convalescent COVID-19. T cells, B-cell-depleted T cells, or PBMCs supplied cDNA or gDNA.

Per the study methods: By means of reference gene primer amplification, nucleated cell counts were estimated. Method: immunoSEQ multiplex PCR; TCRdb's copy keeps in-frame clones and lacks some. From that table come the V and J calls and clone size; the DNA was used to work out D and trimming. The sample lists some 120,000 clones; more than 80% were seen once. The CDR3 is 16 amino acids. Germline lookup yields CDR1 SEHNR and CDR2 FQNEAQ (reference sequence). V was cut by 5 bases and J by 3 bases, with 16 bases left in between. The gene calls are TRBV7-9 and TRBJ1-4, with no clear D. Sequenced material: peripheral blood. This receptor was identified in a man in his sixties or seventies with active or convalescent COVID-19. The CDR3 here is CASSALLASSNEKLFF. DNA of the CDR3: TGTGCCAGCAGCGCCCTCCTAGCGAGTTCTAATGAAAAACTGTTTTTT.